A single sample gave rise to the 7 T cell receptor beta chains below, sequenced in a study of T cell clonotyping in hematopoietic cell transplantation (dated by TCRdb to the early 2020s). Read against the paper, the sample's time point label means: recipient sample about 28 days before transplant, after cytoreduction. The method was the immunoSEQ multiplex PCR assay. The table comes from immuneACCESS by way of TCRdb, which keeps in-frame sequences with V and J called. Part of the clones is missing from these tables; in studies checked, under half for an unresolved V gene and the rest for unknown reasons. This sample comprises tens of thousands of clones, 90% of them detected only once. 3% to 4% of the sample is held by the ten biggest clonotypes. The sequenced sample was peripheral blood mononuclear cells, obtained before stem cell transplant. These receptors originate from a man aged 18 to 29 with biphenotypic leukemia. Some clones in this sample may be carry-over from other donors' samples.

V is TRBV6-5 and J is TRBJ2-7; D ambiguous. V lost 2 bases and J lost 2, with 13 bases in between. CDR1 MNHEY and CDR2 SVGAGI come from the germline V gene. CDR3 length: 15 amino acids. CDR3 amino acids: CASSYGPHSPYEQYF. CDR3 bases: TGTGCCAGCAGTTACGGACCTCACAGCCCCTACGAGCAGTACTTC.

The chain is built from TRBV19 and TRBJ2-7; 8 bases match TRBD1. Germline values: CDR1 LNHDA, CDR2 SQIVND (reference sequence). V lost 3 bases to trimming and J lost 1 base; unmatched junction nucleotides: 5. The CDR3 contains 15 residues. In nucleotides, the CDR3 is TGTGCCAGTAGTATGACGGACAGGGCGTCCTACGAGCAGTACTTC. This sequence encodes CASSMTDRASYEQYF.

Concerning this clone: A junction end diverges from the germline sequence, so it may reflect a read error. The CDR3 here is CAWRGRDNQPQHF. CDR3 bases: TGTGCTTGGAGGGGGCGGGACAATCAGCCCCAGCATTTT. The rearrangement links TRBV30 to TRBJ1-5, with 7 bases lining up with TRBD1. CDR3 length equals 13 residues. Germline V gene sequence: CDR1 GTSNPN, CDR2 SVGIG (reference sequence).

To note about this clone: The junction and the germline gene differ at one end; a read error may be behind it. This chain uses TRBV10-1 with TRBJ2-1, with 7 nucleotides matching TRBD2. Looked up from germline, CDR1 is WNHNN and CDR2 is SYGVQD (reference sequence). The length of the CDR3 is 15 residues. Here the CDR3 reads CASSDSGRAYNEQFF. The CDR3 bases are TGCGCCAGCAGTGACTCGGGGAGGGCCTATAATGAGCAGTTCTTC.

This sequence joins TRBV19 and TRBJ2-7; D might be TRBD2 (6 bases). Per the germline V gene, CDR1 is LNHDA and CDR2 is SQIVND (reference sequence). V was cut by 6 bases and J by 0 bases, with 12 bases left in between. This CDR3 region has 14 residues. The CDR3 is CASRSGQSSYEQYF. The CDR3 DNA sequence: TGTGCCAGTAGGAGCGGGCAGAGCTCCTACGAGCAGTACTTC. Looking up the rest from reference TRBV19 and TRBJ2-7 gives the full variable domain: DGGITQSPKYLFRKEGQNVTLSCEQNLNHDAMYWYRQDPGQGLRLIYYSQIVNDFQKGDIAEGYSVSREKKESFPLTVTSAQKNPTAFYLCASRSGQSSYEQYFGPGTRLTVT.

V usage is TRBV4-1 and J usage is TRBJ1-5; D not resolved. V gave up 0 bases and J gave up 9 bases, with 15 bases separating them. CDR3 length equals 15 residues. The germline gives CDR1 MGHRA, CDR2 YSYEKL. CDR3 nucleotide sequence: TGCGCCAGCAGCCAAGATAACAGCCGTTCGGGGCCCCAGCATTTT. It yields the protein CASSQDNSRSGPQHF.

V usage is TRBV19 and J usage is TRBJ1-6; no clear D gene. CDR1 is LNHDA, CDR2 SQIVND, per germline (reference sequence). The CDR3 extends over 13 amino acids. V lost 7 bases and J lost 9, with 13 bases in between. The chain's CDR3 is CASTPAKGSPLHF. The CDR3, as DNA: TGTGCCAGTACGCCGGCTAAGGGTTCACCCCTCCACTTT.